This T cell receptor (beta chain) was identified during a study of T cells after somatic rescue of genetic block. Sequencing used immunoSEQ multiplex PCR; TCRdb keeps in-frame clones, though not all of them. The sample gives fewer than 15,000 clones, approximately 79% of which show up once; less than 25% is in the top ten. V lost 5 bases and J lost 3, with 7 bases in between. This CDR3 is built from 13 residues. The germline CDR1 and CDR2 sequences are MRHNA and SNTAGT. This clone was recorded a few times. This TCR came from a boy aged 5 to 17. Material: peripheral blood mononuclear cells (PBMCs). This sequence joins TRBV6-4 and TRBJ2-2, with no clear D. CDR3 protein: CASSFQDTGELFF. The CDR3 DNA sequence: TGTGCCAGCAGTTTCCAGGACACCGGGGAGCTGTTTTTT.